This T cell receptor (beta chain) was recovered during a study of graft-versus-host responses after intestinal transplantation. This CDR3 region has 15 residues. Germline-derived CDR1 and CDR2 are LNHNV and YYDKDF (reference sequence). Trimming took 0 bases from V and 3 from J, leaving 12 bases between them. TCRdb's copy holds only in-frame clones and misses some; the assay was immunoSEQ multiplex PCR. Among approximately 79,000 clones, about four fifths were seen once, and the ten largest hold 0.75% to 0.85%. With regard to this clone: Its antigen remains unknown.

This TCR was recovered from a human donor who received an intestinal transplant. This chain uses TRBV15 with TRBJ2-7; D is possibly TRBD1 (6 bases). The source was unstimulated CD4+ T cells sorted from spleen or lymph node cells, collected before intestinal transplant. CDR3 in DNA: TGTGCCACCAGCAGAGAACGACAGGTTTACTACGAGCAGTACTTC. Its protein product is CATSRERQVYYEQYF.